One and the same sample provided the 15 T cell receptor beta chains below, sequenced in a study of cytomegalovirus exposure and HLA in healthy donors. PCR involved 60 Vbeta and 13 Jbeta primers. Measured with immunoSEQ multiplex PCR; TCRdb has only the in-frame clones, and not every one. The data contain approximately 140,000 clones, 65% to 90% of them singletons. Material for sequencing was PBMCs. The receptors come from a man in his late teens or twenties in good health and CMV-seronegative.

The chain recombines TRBV5-6 with TRBJ1-1; D may be TRBD1 (5 bases). The V gene's germline CDR1 is SGHDT and CDR2 YYEEEE. V shed 4 bases and J shed 0 bases, with 19 bases lying between them. CDR3 length equals 17 residues. The CDR3 loop is CASSVRQRHIMNTEAFF. The DNA of the CDR3 is TGTGCCAGCAGCGTGCGACAGAGACACATAATGAACACTGAAGCTTTCTTT.

CDR3 bases: TGTGCCAGCAGTTTACAGGGGCTAGGGGCCGGCGAGCAGTACTTC. It translates to CASSLQGLGAGEQYF. This chain uses TRBV28 with TRBJ2-7; maybe TRBD1 (6 bases). V gave up 2 bases and J gave up 6 bases, with 17 bases separating them. CDR1 is MDHEN, CDR2 SYDVKM, per germline. CDR3 size: 15 residues.

The gene calls are TRBV13 and TRBJ2-7, with a possible D match to TRBD1 (6 bases). CDR1 and CDR2 (germline): PRHDT, FYEKMQ (reference sequence). Trimming removed 5 bases from V and 1 base from J, with 12 bases in between. The CDR3 loop spans 14 amino acids. CDR3 nucleotide sequence: TGTGCCAGCAGCGTACGACAGGAATCCTACGAGCAGTACTTC. Translated: CASSVRQESYEQYF. The full variable domain, completed using reference TRBV13 and TRBJ2-7, is AAGVIQSPRHLIKEKRETATLKCYPIPRHDTVYWYQQGPGQDPQFLISFYEKMQSDKGSIPDRFSAQQFSDYHSELNMSSLELGDSALYFCASSVRQESYEQYFGPGTRLTVT.

CDR3 residues: CASSSHNDREFKNIQYF. CDR3 coding DNA: TGTGCCAGCAGCTCACACAATGATCGGGAATTCAAAAACATTCAGTACTTC. V and J are TRBV7-2 and TRBJ2-4; D might be TRBD2 (5 bases). V was trimmed by 4 bases and J by 3 bases, leaving 19 bases between them. CDR3 length equals 17 residues. The germline V gene has CDR1 SGHTA and CDR2 FQGNSA.

The gene calls are TRBV7-8 and TRBJ1-2; TRBD1 agrees at 10 bases. Germline CDR1 reads SGHVS; CDR2 reads FQNEAQ. The V and J ends lost 5 bases and 8 bases, in that order; junction bases with no gene match: 5. This CDR3 has 13 amino acids. CDR3: CASSQDRGQGYTF. CDR3 in DNA: TGTGCCAGCAGCCAAGACAGGGGGCAAGGCTACACCTTC. The entire variable domain, with the rest obtained from reference TRBV7-8 and TRBJ1-2, is as follows: GAGVSQSPRYKVAKRGQDVALRCDPISGHVSLFWYQQALGQGPEFLTYFQNEAQLDKSGLPSDRFFAERPEGSVSTLKIQRTQQEDSAVYLCASSQDRGQGYTFGSGTRLTVV.

The chain carries TRBV19 and TRBJ2-5, with 9 bases identical to TRBD1. The V gene's germline CDR1 is LNHDA and CDR2 SQIVND (reference sequence). There are 14 residues in the CDR3. With 5 bases clipped from V and 4 bases from J, the junction kept 5 bases outside the gene matches. CDR3 protein: CASSFLGQGETQYF. The CDR3 DNA is TGTGCCAGTAGTTTCTTGGGACAGGGAGAGACCCAGTACTTC.

The V and J genes are TRBV2 and TRBJ1-5; a weak D match, TRBD1 (5 bases). V was trimmed by 6 bases and J by 7 bases, leaving 25 bases between them. The CDR3 sequence is 17 residues long. CDR1 is SNHLY, CDR2 FYNNEI, per germline. CDR3 DNA: TGTGCCAGCAGCCCACAGGTCTTCGGCATTGTCAGCCAGCCCCAGCATTTT. Translated, it gives CASSPQVFGIVSQPQHF.

The rearrangement uses TRBV6-5 and TRBJ1-2, with 12 nucleotides matching TRBD1. The ends lost 0 bases at V and 7 bases at J; junction bases unmatched: 6. Germline assignment: CDR1 MNHEY and CDR2 SVGAGI. This CDR3 has 16 residues. CDR3 protein: CASSYSGQGAFCGYTF. The CDR3 DNA reads as TGTGCCAGCAGTTACTCGGGACAGGGGGCATTTTGTGGCTACACCTTC.

The V gene is TRBV5-1, the J gene TRBJ2-5, with TRBD2 identical over 10 bases. V shed 3 bases and J 5 bases; nucleotides not matched to a gene: 10. The germline V gene has CDR1 SGHRS and CDR2 YFSETQ. The CDR3 extends over 16 amino acids. CDR3: CASSWISGGAYETQYF. CDR3 nucleotides: TGCGCCAGCAGCTGGATAAGCGGGGGGGCTTATGAGACCCAGTACTTC. The full variable domain, rest sourced from reference TRBV5-1 and TRBJ2-5, is KAGVTQTPRYLIKTRGQQVTLSCSPISGHRSVSWYQQTPGQGLQFLFEYFSETQRNKGNFPGRFSGRQFSNSRSEMNVSTLELGDSALYLCASSWISGGAYETQYFGPGTRLLVL.

The CDR3 DNA reads TGTGCCAGCAGCCAAGATTCGACAGGGGCGTACAATGAGCAGTTCTTC. Translation: CASSQDSTGAYNEQFF. This chain links TRBV4-2 with TRBJ2-1, with 8 positions matching TRBD1. The CDR3 is made up of 16 amino acids. Trimming at V came to 0 bases and at J to 4 bases, leaving 5 bases not matched to a gene. CDR1 and CDR2 (germline): LGHNA, YNFKEQ.

The chain is built from TRBV25-1 and TRBJ1-6, with D unresolved. The CDR3 covers 13 residues. V lost 3 bases to trimming and J lost 7 bases, with 7 bases between them. CDR1 and CDR2 (germline): MGHDK, SYGVNS. The CDR3: CASSDVKNSPLHF. CDR3 sequence (DNA): TGTGCCAGCAGTGATGTAAAAAATTCACCCCTCCACTTT.

This chain joins TRBV18 and TRBJ1-1; 12 bases agree with TRBD1. The CDR3 contains 16 residues. V was clipped by 3 bases and J by 8 bases; unmatched bases: 10. Germline CDR1 reads KGHSH; CDR2 reads LQKENI. The CDR3 nucleotides are TGTGCCAGCTCACCCGGGACAGGGGGCCCACCGGTCGAAGCTTTCTTT. Translation: CASSPGTGGPPVEAFF.

The rearrangement links TRBV7-2 to TRBJ2-7, with TRBD2 identical over 9 bases. V lost 1 base and J lost 2; bases outside the gene matches: 9. The CDR3 consists of 17 residues. CDR1 and CDR2 (germline): SGHTA, FQGNSA. The CDR3: CASSLGLRGGEAYEQYF. The CDR3 DNA sequence: TGTGCCAGCAGCTTAGGTCTTCGCGGGGGGGAGGCCTACGAGCAGTACTTC.

Remarks on this clone: Other DNA variants within this sample encode the same CDR3. The gene calls are TRBV28 and TRBJ1-1, with unresolved D. The CDR3 length is 13 residues. Germline assignment: CDR1 MDHEN and CDR2 SYDVKM. V lost 3 bases, J lost 4 bases, and 9 bases lay in between. The CDR3 nucleotides are TGTGCCAGCAGTTTCCGGGGTACCACTGAAGCTTTCTTT. Protein sequence: CASSFRGTTEAFF.

This sequence joins TRBV28 and TRBJ1-1; 7 nucleotides match TRBD1. The germline gives CDR1 MDHEN, CDR2 SYDVKM. V shed 5 bases, J shed 5 bases, and the junction held 11 bases outside the gene matches. This CDR3 has 15 residues. In DNA, the CDR3 is TGTGCCAGCAGTAAAGACAGGGACTTTCGGACTGAAGCTTTCTTT. It specifies CASSKDRDFRTEAFF. Together with reference TRBV28 and TRBJ1-1, the CDR3 gives the full variable domain: DVKVTQSSRYLVKRTGEKVFLECVQDMDHENMFWYRQDPGLGLRLIYFSYDVKMKEKGDIPEGYSVSREKKERFSLILESASTNQTSMYLCASSKDRDFRTEAFFGQGTRLTVV.